This T cell receptor beta chain was identified in a study of blood T cell repertoires in COVID-19. Across the study: Material from acute and convalescent COVID-19 was sourced from the United States, Italy and Spain. T cells, B-cell-depleted T cells, or PBMCs supplied cDNA or gDNA.

Some clones are missing from TCRdb's copy, which holds only in-frame ones; the method was immunoSEQ multiplex PCR. The sample consists of about 220,000 clones, about 90% of them appearing once. The sequenced material came from peripheral blood. The receptor was isolated from a woman between 25 and 40 years old who had recovered from COVID-19.

The CDR3 region is CASSYSWDRGNTEAFF. CDR3 bases: TGTGCCAGCAGTTACTCCTGGGACAGGGGGAACACTGAAGCTTTCTTT. The rearrangement joins TRBV6-5 to TRBJ1-1; 10 positions match TRBD1. The germline V gene has CDR1 MNHEY and CDR2 SVGAGI. This CDR3 is 16 amino acids long. The V gene end was trimmed by 0 bases and the J gene end by 1 base; junction bases not matched to a gene: 2.